Reported below is one T cell receptor (beta chain). Its specificity is not known. The entry originates in a study of T cells expressing NK-cell markers. Study summary: Investigators obtained TCR beta repertoires from sorted CD3+CD56+NKG2C+, CD3+CD56+NKG2C- and CD3+CD56-NKG2C+ T cells. Study outcomes and limitations: For four donors, these clonotypes were likewise the leading ones in the CD3+CD56-NKG2C+ fraction. Top CD8+ clonotypes included the dominant CD3+CD56+NKG2C+ clonotypes in 5 to 7 donors. HCMV specificity of expanded NKG2C+ T cell clones remained unclear.

Reanalyzing the 5' RACE reads, TCRdb keeps one entry per CDR3 protein, without DNA. The repertoire table contains approximately 420,000 distinct CDR3 sequences. The length of the CDR3 is 13 residues. Germline V gene sequence: CDR1 SGHRS, CDR2 YFSETQ. This receptor was obtained from a woman aged 50 to 65 in good health. The chain has TRBV5-1 and TRBJ2-1; the D gene TCRdb calls, TRBD1, cannot be checked with no DNA. The sample was blood T cells: a sorted CD56 or NKG2C T cell subset, CD4+ or CD8+ T cells, or bulk PBMC T cells (not recorded which). This chain's CDR3 is CASSLSAGDEQFF.